The 16 T cell receptor beta chains given below trace back to one sample, sequenced in a study of blood T cell repertoires in COVID-19. TCRdb keeps only in-frame clones here, not all; method: immunoSEQ multiplex PCR. The table includes fewer than 90,000 clones, roughly 82% detected once. What was sequenced was peripheral blood. Receptors were obtained from a man aged 45-60 years with acute or convalescent COVID-19.

The chain couples TRBV5-1 to TRBJ2-5; D is uncertain. V was shortened by 0 bases and J by 4 bases, with 7 bases between the two germline ends. The CDR3 runs to 13 residues. Germline CDR1 SGHRS, CDR2 YFSETQ. The CDR3 region has the DNA TGCGCCAGCAGCTTGGCCTTGCGAGAGACCCAGTACTTC. Its protein is CASSLALRETQYF.

V gene TRBV29-1 combines with J gene TRBJ1-5, with a weak D call TRBD1 (5 bases). Between the trimmed V and J ends, which lost 6 bases and 7 bases, there was a span of 19 bases. There are 14 residues in the CDR3. Germline lookup yields CDR1 SQVTM and CDR2 ANQGSEA. The CDR3 protein is CSVGGGTGGQPQHF. The CDR3 coding sequence is TGCAGCGTGGGGGGGGGAACCGGCGGCCAGCCCCAGCATTTT.

This chain links TRBV20-1 with TRBJ1-5, with D possibly TRBD1 on 6 matching bases. Trimming took 3 bases from V and 6 from J, leaving 15 bases between them. Germline-derived CDR1 and CDR2 are DFQATT and SNEGSKA (reference sequence). The CDR3 is made up of 14 amino acids. The DNA of the CDR3 is TGCAGTGCTAGTAGGACAGCGGTACGTCAGCCCCAGCATTTT. This gives the protein CSASRTAVRQPQHF.

The chain is built from TRBV14 and TRBJ2-2; tentative D call: TRBD2 (6 bases). The CDR3 is 17 residues long. Trimming left V 2 bases short and J 5 bases short, with 18 bases between. Germline assignment: CDR1 SGHDN and CDR2 FVKESK. The DNA for the CDR3 is TGTGCCAGCAGCCAAACCGGGGTCCACCGGGGGACCGGGGAGCTGTTTTTT. It codes for CASSQTGVHRGTGELFF.

The chain recombines TRBV14 with TRBJ2-1, with 7 bases aligning to TRBD1. The CDR3 is 13 residues long. V trimming: 4 bases; J trimming: 9 bases; junction bases outside the gene matches: 6. Per germline, CDR1 SGHDN and CDR2 FVKESK. The CDR3 nucleotides read TGTGCCAGCAGCCGTCCAGGGGGTCGTGAGCAGTTCTTC. Residues: CASSRPGGREQFF.

CDR3 protein: CASSIDRDTYGYTF. CDR3 DNA sequence: TGTGCCAGTAGTATAGATCGAGACACCTATGGCTACACCTTC. V gene TRBV19 combines with J gene TRBJ1-2; D not resolved. In germline, CDR1 is LNHDA, CDR2 SQIVND (reference sequence). V was clipped by 0 bases and J by 4 bases, with 9 bases between them. The CDR3 has 14 amino acids. The full variable domain, its missing parts supplied by reference TRBV19 and TRBJ1-2, is DGGITQSPKYLFRKEGQNVTLSCEQNLNHDAMYWYRQDPGQGLRLIYYSQIVNDFQKGDIAEGYSVSREKKESFPLTVTSAQKNPTAFYLCASSIDRDTYGYTFGSGTRLTVV.

CDR3 loop: CASSTRQGNGNYGYTF. Here the CDR3 DNA reads TGTGCCAGTAGTACCAGACAGGGCAACGGAAACTATGGCTACACCTTC. The chain has TRBV19 and TRBJ1-2, with TRBD1 matching over 7 bases. The CDR3 length is 16 residues. Per germline, CDR1 LNHDA and CDR2 SQIVND (reference sequence). V trimming: 4 bases; J trimming: 2 bases; junction bases outside the gene matches: 10.

Only a few counts were recorded for this clone. This sequence joins TRBV18 and TRBJ1-1; D gene ambiguous. The V end lost 6 bases, the J end lost 1 base, and 9 bases lay between the germline ends. CDR1 is KGHSH and CDR2 is LQKENI in the germline V gene. This CDR3 region has 13 residues. The CDR3 coding sequence is TGTGCCAGCTCCACCCAGGAGAACACTGAAGCTTTCTTT. Translating it yields CASSTQENTEAFF.

The genes are TRBV10-3 and TRBJ2-1; D remains ambiguous. Looked up from germline, CDR1 is ENHRY and CDR2 is SYGVKD. The V end was cut by 4 bases, the J end by 5 bases, with 3 bases between. CDR3 length: 11 amino acids. CDR3 nucleotides: TGTGCCATCAGTGCGGACAATGAGCAGTTCTTC. Translating it yields CAISADNEQFF.

The chain couples TRBV5-6 to TRBJ1-1; no clear D gene. The CDR3 is 14 residues long. CDR1 and CDR2 (germline): SGHDT, YYEEEE. Between the trimmed V and J ends, which lost 0 bases and 8 bases, there was a span of 14 bases. The CDR3 bases are TGTGCCAGCAGCTTGGCCGGCGGCTTGAGAGAAGCTTTCTTT. As protein: CASSLAGGLREAFF. Drawing the rest from reference TRBV5-6 and TRBJ1-1, the complete variable domain is DAGVTQSPTHLIKTRGQQVTLRCSPKSGHDTVSWYQQALGQGPQFIFQYYEEEERQRGNFPDRFSGHQFPNYSSELNVNALLLGDSALYLCASSLAGGLREAFFGQGTRLTVV.

V usage is TRBV13 and J usage is TRBJ2-7; D gene unclear. The CDR3 extends over 11 amino acids. The V and J ends lost 2 bases and 7 bases respectively, with 6 bases between them. Germline V lookup: CDR1 PRHDT, CDR2 FYEKMQ (reference sequence). The CDR3 here is CASSLHGEQYF. CDR3 sequence (DNA): TGTGCCAGCAGCTTACACGGGGAGCAGTACTTC.

The CDR3 sequence is CASSLQGGYNEQFF. In DNA, the CDR3 is TGTGCCAGCAGCTTACAGGGGGGTTACAATGAGCAGTTCTTC. The chain links TRBV5-5 to TRBJ2-1; 8 bases line up with TRBD1. This CDR3 has 14 amino acids. Germline V lookup: CDR1 SGHKS, CDR2 YYEKEE (reference sequence). V was clipped by 2 bases and J by 4 bases; unmatched bases: 2.

The chain is built from TRBV7-7 and TRBJ2-7, with D possibly matching TRBD1 (6 bases). The germline gives CDR1 SSHAT, CDR2 FNYEAQ (reference sequence). The CDR3 extends over 13 amino acids. V was cut by 5 bases and J by 6 bases, with 14 bases left in between. CDR3 coding DNA: TGTGCCAGCAGCCCCGGACAGAGTAGCGAGCAGTACTTC. Translated, it gives CASSPGQSSEQYF.

The rearrangement joins TRBV2 to TRBJ1-1; no definite D call. Germline V gene lookup returns CDR1 SNHLY and CDR2 FYNNEI. This CDR3 contains 13 residues. V was clipped by 3 bases and J by 1 base, with 6 bases between them. The CDR3 DNA reads as TGTGCCAGCAGTGAGGCGGGGAACACTGAAGCTTTCTTT. The encoded protein is CASSEAGNTEAFF.

This chain joins TRBV9 and TRBJ1-2, with TRBD1 as a possible D gene (5 bases). There are 15 residues in the CDR3. Germline assignment: CDR1 SGDLS and CDR2 YYNGEE. The V gene lost 4 bases and the J gene lost 5 bases, with 18 bases spanning the gap. The CDR3 loop is CASSPGGGLGYGYTF. CDR3 coding DNA: TGTGCCAGCAGCCCCGGCGGGGGGTTAGGGTATGGCTACACCTTC.

The chain combines TRBV6-2 or TRBV6-3 with TRBJ2-3; 7 bases match TRBD2. Germline V gene data show CDR1 as MNHEY and CDR2 as SVGEGT. The V and J ends lost 0 bases and 1 base, in that order; junction bases with no gene match: 4. The CDR3 covers 16 residues. The CDR3 spells CASSYSSAGGTDTQYF. The CDR3 nucleotides are TGTGCCAGCAGTTACTCGAGTGCGGGGGGCACAGATACGCAGTATTTT.